This entry lists 4 T cell receptor beta chains sequenced from one sample in a study of cytomegalovirus exposure and HLA in healthy donors. Vbeta (60) and Jbeta (13) primers were used in the PCR. Profiled with immunoSEQ multiplex PCR; TCRdb holds only in-frame clones, not every one. This table has roughly 190,000 clones, about 80% appearing once. Sample: PBMCs. The receptor source for this set is a woman aged 40 to 50 in good health and CMV-seronegative.

A few counts support this clone. V and J are TRBV5-6 and TRBJ2-1, with 9 bases fitting TRBD2. Per the germline V gene, CDR1 is SGHDT and CDR2 is YYEEEE. The CDR3 runs to 17 residues. With 5 bases clipped from V and 0 bases from J, the junction kept 9 bases outside the gene matches. CDR3 nucleotide sequence: TGTGCCAGCAGAAATGGGGCGGGAGGGCCCTCCTACAATGAGCAGTTCTTC. Its protein is CASRNGAGGPSYNEQFF. Supplemented by reference TRBV5-6 and TRBJ2-1, the full variable domain reads DAGVTQSPTHLIKTRGQQVTLRCSPKSGHDTVSWYQQALGQGPQFIFQYYEEEERQRGNFPDRFSGHQFPNYSSELNVNALLLGDSALYLCASRNGAGGPSYNEQFFGPGTRLTVL.

The CDR3 DNA follows: TGCGCCAGCAGCCTAAAGGCGGGGGCTCACATTCAGTACTTC. It codes for CASSLKAGAHIQYF. J is TRBJ2-4 and V is TRBV4-3; D may be TRBD2 (7 bases). V lost 4 bases to trimming and J lost 8 bases, with 15 bases between them. The CDR3 runs 14 residues. Per the germline V gene, CDR1 is LGHNA and CDR2 is YSLEER.

The chain recombines TRBV6-6 with TRBJ2-3, with TRBD1 as a possible D gene (5 bases). V dropped 8 bases and J dropped 0 bases, with 9 bases sitting between them. The V gene's germline CDR1 is MNHNY and CDR2 SVGAGI (reference sequence). CDR3 length: 13 residues. CDR3 DNA sequence: TGTGCCAGCTTGGACACCAGCACAGATACGCAGTATTTT. Its protein product is CASLDTSTDTQYF.

The chain combines TRBV6-1 with TRBJ2-5; no reliable D call. This CDR3 is built from 14 residues. With 7 bases removed from V and 1 base from J, the gap between germline ends came to 13 bases. In germline, CDR1 is MNHNS, CDR2 SASEGT. The CDR3, as DNA: TGTGCCAGCAACCCCCCCTGGCCCCAAGAGACCCAGTACTTC. Protein product: CASNPPWPQETQYF.